This is a list of T cell receptor beta chains from one sample in a study of T cells expressing NK-cell markers. TCRdb re-called the 5' RACE reads; every CDR3 protein appears as one record, without DNA. Found here are 400,000 or so distinct CDR3 sequences; the top ten clones hold about 10%. Sequences were obtained from blood T cells: a sorted CD56 or NKG2C T cell subset, CD4+ or CD8+ T cells, or bulk PBMC T cells (not recorded which). Receptor source: a woman between 45 and 60 years old in good health. CDR3s include the opening cysteine and the closing phenylalanine or tryptophan.

j_call v_call cdr3_aa
TRBJ1-5 TRBV28 CASSPSGTGGGNQPQHF
TRBJ2-7 TRBV18 CASSPIHGNEQYF
TRBJ2-5 TRBV20-1 CSARTDRETQYF
TRBJ2-7 TRBV20-1 CSAEGQGGYEQYF
TRBJ2-4 TRBV11-2 CASSPNAASPKNIQYF
TRBJ1-4 TRBV9 CASSLEGQPNEKLFF
TRBJ1-1 TRBV7-2 CASSLEFPLPAGANTEAFF
TRBJ2-1 TRBV5-1 CASSISGRARNEQFF
TRBJ2-1 TRBV6-5 CASSYSPYSYNEQFF
TRBJ2-3 TRBV11-2 CASSPGDHTQYF
TRBJ2-2 TRBV11-3 CASSLSVGPRELFF
TRBJ2-1 TRBV24-1 CATSDSGTSGPYNEQFF
TRBJ1-2 TRBV30 CAWSPPGDGLGYTF
TRBJ1-2 TRBV24-1 CATSAPAGAKDYGYTF
TRBJ2-2 TRBV20-1 CSARGLAGEGDGELFF
TRBJ2-5 TRBV6-1 CASSEAGDVIAQYF
TRBJ1-2 TRBV24-1 CATSGGPKLDGYTF
TRBJ2-1 TRBV5-1 CASRSLAGDVNEQFF
TRBJ1-1 TRBV29-1 CSGSTGAEAFF
TRBJ2-5 TRBV5-1 CASSLEWRSAGGDQETQYF
TRBJ2-1 TRBV7-2 CASRLRGEQFF
TRBJ2-3 TRBV5-1 CASSLAAASLGTDTQYF
TRBJ2-5 TRBV2 CASSEGQGYQGTQYF
TRBJ1-5 TRBV18 CASSPFEGHGNQPQHF
TRBJ2-5 TRBV25-1 CASRKTEHTGQTQYF
TRBJ2-2 TRBV15 CATTRGRSRELFF
TRBJ2-5 TRBV18 CASSPRDTAWGTQYF
TRBJ1-5 TRBV6-1 CASSEYRWSPQHF
TRBJ2-2 TRBV15 CATAGTRNTGELFF
TRBJ1-5 TRBV27 CASSSFWGGNQPQHF
TRBJ1-2 TRBV5-1 CASSLAGQGVHGYTF
TRBJ2-1 TRBV4-1 CASSQGIGPYNEQFF
TRBJ2-1 TRBV4-1 CASSQPRQGSANEQFF
TRBJ1-1 TRBV7-2 CASSFTGGENTEAFF
TRBJ2-2 TRBV5-1 CASSLGRDSNTGELFF
TRBJ1-3 TRBV10-3 CAIRGDLSGNTIYF
TRBJ2-1 TRBV28 CASSSTVGKFF
TRBJ1-5 TRBV4-1 CASSQAMLGNQPQHF
TRBJ1-1 TRBV28 CATGQGGETEAFF
TRBJ2-1 TRBV7-3 CASSSLVRTSGPNEQFF
TRBJ1-1 TRBV12-3/TRBV12-4 CASQGGWNTEAFF
TRBJ2-5 TRBV20-1 CSGVGGGGRQETQYF
TRBJ2-3 TRBV5-6 CASSFPTAMEQDTQYF
TRBJ2-1 TRBV7-6 CASSSPGQGLNEQFF
TRBJ1-2 TRBV10-3 CAISARVAEGYGYTF
TRBJ1-1 TRBV27 CASGPGVTEAFF
TRBJ2-1 TRBV24-1 CATSGQGGPYNEQFF
TRBJ2-1 TRBV10-2 CASNPGLAGWRRSYNEQFF